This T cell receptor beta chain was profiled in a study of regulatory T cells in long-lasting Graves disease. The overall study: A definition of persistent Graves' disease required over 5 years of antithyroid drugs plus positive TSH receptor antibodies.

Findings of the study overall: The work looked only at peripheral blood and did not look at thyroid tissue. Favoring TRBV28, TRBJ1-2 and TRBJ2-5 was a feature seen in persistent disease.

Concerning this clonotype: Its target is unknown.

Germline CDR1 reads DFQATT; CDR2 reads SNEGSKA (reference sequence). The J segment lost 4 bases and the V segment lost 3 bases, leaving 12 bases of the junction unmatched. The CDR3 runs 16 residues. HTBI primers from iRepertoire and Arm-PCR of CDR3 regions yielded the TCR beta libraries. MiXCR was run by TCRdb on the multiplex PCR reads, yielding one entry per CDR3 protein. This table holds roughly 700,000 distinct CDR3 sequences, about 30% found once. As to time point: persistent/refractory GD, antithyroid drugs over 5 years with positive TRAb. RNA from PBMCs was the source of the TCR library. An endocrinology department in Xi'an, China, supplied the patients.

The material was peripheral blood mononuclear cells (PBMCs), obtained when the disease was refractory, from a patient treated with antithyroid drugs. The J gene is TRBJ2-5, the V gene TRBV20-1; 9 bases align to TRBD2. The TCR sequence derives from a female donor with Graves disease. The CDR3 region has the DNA TGCAGTGCTAGTAGGGGTCTAGCGGGACGGACAGAGACCCAGTACTTC. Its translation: CSASRGLAGRTETQYF.